The subject of this entry is one TCR beta chain. These data belong to a study of T cells in Graves' hyperthyroidism and ophthalmopathy. Amplified regions were TCR beta CDR3 sequences from RNA transcripts. Primed by the HTBI set, a first-round RT-PCR was run on the TCR CDR3. Using its own MiXCR run on the multiplex PCR reads, TCRdb lists one record per CDR3 protein. This repertoire shows about 420,000 distinct CDR3 sequences, 15% to 19% found once; its top ten account for just under 8%. The V end lost 4 bases, the J end lost 1 base, and 15 bases lay between the germline ends. Germline assignment: CDR1 SGDLS and CDR2 YYNGEE. There are 16 residues in the CDR3.

Source material: blood. The TCR originated in a woman aged 18 to 35 with Graves' hyperthyroidism. V is TRBV9 and J is TRBJ1-3, with D tentatively TRBD1 (5 bases). The CDR3 reads CASSPGRDRSGNTIYF. DNA of the CDR3: TGTGCCAGCAGCCCAGGGAGGGACCGATCTGGAAACACCATATATTTT.